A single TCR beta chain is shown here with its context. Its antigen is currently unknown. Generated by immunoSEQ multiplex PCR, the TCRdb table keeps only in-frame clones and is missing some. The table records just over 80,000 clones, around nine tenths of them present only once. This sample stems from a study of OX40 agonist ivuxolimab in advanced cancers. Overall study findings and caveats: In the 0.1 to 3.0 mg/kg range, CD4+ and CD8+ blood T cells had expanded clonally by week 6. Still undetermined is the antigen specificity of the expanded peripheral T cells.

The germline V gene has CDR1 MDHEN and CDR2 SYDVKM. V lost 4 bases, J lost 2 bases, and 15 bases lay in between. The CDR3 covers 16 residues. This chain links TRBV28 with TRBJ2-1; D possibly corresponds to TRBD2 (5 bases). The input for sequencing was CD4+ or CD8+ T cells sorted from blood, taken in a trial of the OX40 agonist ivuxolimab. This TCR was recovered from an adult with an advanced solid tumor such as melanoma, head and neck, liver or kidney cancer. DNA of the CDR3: TGTGCCAGCAGTTACCGTTGGAGGCGCCCCTACAATGAGCAGTTCTTC. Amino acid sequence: CASSYRWRRPYNEQFF.